A single sample gave rise to the 6 T cell receptor beta chains below, sequenced in a study of cytomegalovirus exposure and HLA in healthy donors. Primers: 60 Vbeta forward and 13 Jbeta reverse. Data came from immunoSEQ multiplex PCR; TCRdb stores just in-frame clones and leaves some out. The data hold about 190,000 clones, with around 79% observed a single time. The sequencing sample was made of PBMCs. The receptors derive from a woman aged 45 to 65 in good health and CMV-seronegative.

The genes are TRBV2 and TRBJ1-5; TRBD1 might be the D (5 bases). Trimming pared 1 base from V and 3 bases from J, leaving 7 bases between. Germline V gene lookup returns CDR1 SNHLY and CDR2 FYNNEI. The CDR3 spans 14 residues. The CDR3 region has the DNA TGTGCCAGCAGTGAAGGACAGACCAATCAGCCCCAGCATTTT. Its translation is CASSEGQTNQPQHF.

The V and J genes are TRBV2 and TRBJ2-1; 13 bases line up with TRBD2. The CDR3 has 14 amino acids. CDR1 is SNHLY, CDR2 FYNNEI, per germline. V was clipped by 7 bases and J by 10 bases; unmatched bases: 7. Here the CDR3 DNA reads TGTGCCAGCATAGGGGGGACTAGCGGGATCGAGCAGTTCTTC. This codes for CASIGGTSGIEQFF.

In this sample, this clone turned up a few times. The chain is built from TRBV5-1 and TRBJ1-3, with a tentative D call TRBD1 (5 bases). The length of the CDR3 is 16 residues. Trimming pared 2 bases from V and 0 bases from J, leaving 12 bases between. Germline CDR1 is SGHRS and CDR2 is YFSETQ. The CDR3 region is CASSLTGLSSGNTIYF. The CDR3 DNA is TGCGCCAGCAGCTTAACAGGTCTGAGCTCTGGAAACACCATATATTTT.

This rearrangement joins TRBV18 to TRBJ2-5; possibly TRBD2 for D (6 bases). This CDR3 contains 15 residues. Germline V lookup: CDR1 KGHSH, CDR2 LQKENI. V shed 4 bases and J shed 6 bases, with 18 bases lying between them. The CDR3 DNA is TGTGCCAGCTCACTTGGGACTCAGGAGGGGAAGACCCAGTACTTC. This encodes CASSLGTQEGKTQYF.

The V gene is TRBV5-6, the J gene TRBJ2-5; a possible D gene is TRBD1 (6 bases). TRBJ2-7 explains the end of the DNA better; the J call may be wrong. From germline, CDR1 is SGHDT and CDR2 YYEEEE. The CDR3 length is 13 residues. This chain's CDR3 is CASSLTGTTEQYF. The CDR3 DNA follows: TGTGCCAGCAGCCTAACGGGGACAACCGAGCAGTACTTC.

The chain uses TRBV10-3 and TRBJ2-7, with 10 bases matching TRBD1. The CDR3 runs to 16 residues. J lost 3 bases, V lost 10 bases, and 15 bases had no gene match. Germline V CDR1 and CDR2: ENHRY, SYGVKD. This chain's CDR3 is CATASPGTGDLYEQYF. The DNA for the CDR3 is TGTGCCACCGCCTCACCCGGGACAGGGGACCTCTACGAGCAGTACTTC.